A selection of T cell receptor beta chains follows, all from one sample in a study of shared clonotypes between healthy human individuals. Produced via immunoSEQ multiplex PCR; TCRdb's table is partial and in-frame only. The top ten hold approximately 1.6% of the sample, which has roughly 640,000 clones, roughly 70% seen once. Source material: memory CD4+ T cells sorted from blood. All receptors come from a woman aged 30 to 39 in good health. Both conserved end residues are part of each CDR3. A D gene is named only where the DNA matches it firmly. Clone sizes are given selectively: once, few, many, or a class where the clone is expanded.

TRBJ2-7 | . | TRBV28 | few | TGTGCCAGCACGACCGTACTCGGGACACACCAATCCTACGAGCAGTACTTC | CASTTVLGTHQSYEQYF
TRBJ1-4 | TRBD1 | TRBV7-9 | . | TGTGCCAGCAGCGATGGGACAGGGGCTAATGAAAAACTGTTTTTT | CASSDGTGANEKLFF
TRBJ2-7 | . | TRBV5-5 | . | TGTGCCAGCAGCTTATTTGACAGGAGGCCCGAGCAGTACTTC | CASSLFDRRPEQYF
TRBJ2-2 | . | TRBV27 | . | TGTGCCAGCAGTTTATCCCCGGACGGACTAGTGGGGGCGACCGGGGAGCTGTTTTTT | CASSLSPDGLVGATGELFF
TRBJ2-7 | . | TRBV2 | . | TGTGCCAGCAGTGAAAGGAAGGGGCTCGAGCAGTACTTC | CASSERKGLEQYF
TRBJ1-2 | . | TRBV5-1 | . | TGCGCCAGCAGAACAGGTAGTGGCTACACCTTC | CASRTGSGYTF
TRBJ2-1 | TRBD1 | TRBV11-2 | . | TGTGCCAGCAGCACGGACAGGGACAATGAGCAGTTCTTC | CASSTDRDNEQFF
TRBJ2-1 | . | TRBV5-1 | . | TGCGCCAGCAGCTTACAGGGACCCTACAATGAGCAGTTCTTC | CASSLQGPYNEQFF
TRBJ2-7 | TRBD2 | TRBV4-1 | . | TGCGCCAGCAGCCAAGATTTTCGGGGCGGACGGCGGGGGTACGAGCAGTACTTC | CASSQDFRGGRRGYEQYF
TRBJ1-4 | TRBD1 | TRBV25-1 | . | TGTGCCAGCAGGGGGACAGCTGGGAATGAAAAACTGTTTTTT | CASRGTAGNEKLFF
TRBJ1-5 | . | TRBV5-8 | . | TGTGCCAGCACCCCGGGGGGGGGTCAGCCCCAGCATTTT | CASTPGGGQPQHF
TRBJ2-5 | . | TRBV2 | . | TGTGCCAGCAGTCTTGGGGACGCCCCCTCGATGGAGTACTTC | CASSLGDAPSMEYF
TRBJ1-1 | TRBD1 | TRBV5-1 | . | TGCGCCAGCAGCTTACCCGGGACAGGGAACACTGAAGCTTTCTTT | CASSLPGTGNTEAFF
TRBJ2-3 | TRBD2 | TRBV27 | . | TGTGCCAGCAATCCCCGGACTAGCGGCCTGGGGGATACGCAGTATTTT | CASNPRTSGLGDTQYF
TRBJ1-4 | . | TRBV23-1 | . | TGCGCCAGCAGCCGATCAGGGGTAACTAATGAAAAACTGTTTTTT | CASSRSGVTNEKLFF
TRBJ1-2 | . | TRBV19 | few | TGTGCCAGTAGTTCGGGACCCTCTCGCTACACCTTC | CASSSGPSRYTF
TRBJ1-5 | . | TRBV7-8 | . | TGTGCCAGCAGCTTAGCTTGGGGGGTGGGCAATCAGCCCCAGCATTTT | CASSLAWGVGNQPQHF
TRBJ1-5 | . | TRBV9 | . | TGTGCCAGCAGCGTAGGAAAGGGAAATCAGCCCCAGCATTTT | CASSVGKGNQPQHF
TRBJ2-3 | . | TRBV7-9 | few | TGTGCCAGCAGCTTAGCCGCAGATACGCAGTATTTT | CASSLAADTQYF
TRBJ2-1 | TRBD2 | TRBV2 | . | TGTGCCAGCAGCAGCGGGAGCGGCAATGAGCAGTTCTTC | CASSSGSGNEQFF
TRBJ1-1 | . | TRBV28 | . | TGTGCCAGCAGTCCGCCGACGGGAAACACTGAAGCTTTCTTT | CASSPPTGNTEAFF